The 20 T cell receptor beta chains given below trace back to one sample, sequenced in a study of T cell repertoires in cytomegalovirus infection. MiXCR, applied by TCRdb to the reads, yields one record per CDR3 protein. This sample has approximately 910,000 distinct CDR3 sequences, with roughly 30% found just once. Antigens for these TCRs are unknown. Here the sequenced sample was cultured CD8+ T cells from PBMCs, taken from culture after CMV antigen stimulation. Every receptor here comes from a human donor in good health (CMV status not recorded). Some clones in this sample may be carry-over from other donors' samples.

The genes are TRBV27 and TRBJ1-2; 8 bases fit TRBD1. The CDR3 has 16 residues. Losses at the gene ends were 3 bases for V and 5 bases for J; bases not matched to a gene: 11. CDR1 and CDR2 (germline): MNHEY, SMNVEV (reference sequence). CDR3 sequence (DNA): TGTGCCAGCAGTTTGGGCTCGACAGGGGTTATTTATGGCTACACCTTC. It codes for CASSLGSTGVIYGYTF.

The rearrangement joins TRBV9 to TRBJ2-7; TRBD2 matches at 7 bases. Germline-derived CDR1 and CDR2 are SGDLS and YYNGEE. V was clipped by 1 base and J by 2 bases; unmatched bases: 6. This CDR3 comprises 15 residues. The CDR3 region is CASSVRASGTYEQYF. CDR3 in DNA: TGTGCCAGCAGCGTAAGGGCTAGCGGAACCTACGAGCAGTACTTC.

In its sample, this clonotype was seen a few times. V is TRBV7-9 and J is TRBJ1-1; no definite D call. Trimming pared 4 bases from V and 9 bases from J, leaving 9 bases between. Looked up from germline, CDR1 is SEHNR and CDR2 is FQNEAQ (reference sequence). The CDR3 runs 11 residues. The CDR3 sequence: CASSSGRKAFF. The CDR3 nucleotides read TGTGCCAGCAGCTCTGGCAGGAAAGCTTTCTTT.

The chain joins TRBV4-3 to TRBJ2-7, with 9 bases identical to TRBD1. The CDR3 loop spans 17 amino acids. V shed 0 bases, J shed 0 bases, and the junction held 6 bases outside the gene matches. Germline-derived CDR1 and CDR2 are LGHNA and YSLEER. CDR3 protein: CASSQEARDRVSYEQYV. CDR3 sequence (DNA): TGCGCCAGCAGCCAAGAGGCGAGGGACAGGGTCTCCTACGAGCAGTACGTC.

The chain combines TRBV2 with TRBJ2-1, with D possibly TRBD1 on 6 matching bases. This CDR3 has 18 residues. The V gene's germline CDR1 is SNHLY and CDR2 FYNNEI. V lost 3 bases to trimming and J lost 3 bases, with 21 bases between them. The CDR3: CASSEKDWTVQLYNEQFF. The CDR3 DNA reads TGTGCCAGCAGTGAGAAGGACTGGACAGTCCAGCTCTACAATGAGCAGTTCTTC.

This chain joins TRBV7-8 and TRBJ2-2; TRBD2 matches 7 bases. The CDR3 runs 17 residues. After removal of 1 base from V and 1 base from J, the junction contained 6 bases not matched to a gene. Looked up from germline, CDR1 is SGHVS and CDR2 is FQNEAQ. CDR3 residues: CASSLVLGGGNTGELFF. The CDR3 DNA follows: TGTGCCAGCAGCTTAGTTCTCGGCGGGGGGAACACCGGGGAGCTGTTTTTT.

The chain recombines TRBV27 with TRBJ2-1, with D tentatively TRBD1 (6 bases). CDR1 and CDR2 (germline): MNHEY, SMNVEV (reference sequence). This CDR3 has 14 residues. Trimming removed 4 bases from V and 4 bases from J, with 11 bases in between. The CDR3 DNA reads as TGTGCCAGCAGTTGGCAGGGGCTATACAATGAGCAGTTCTTC. Encoded protein: CASSWQGLYNEQFF.

This clonotype was counted between two and nine times. This chain joins TRBV7-8 and TRBJ2-3; a weak D match, TRBD1 (5 bases). With 0 bases removed from V and 2 bases from J, the gap between germline ends came to 12 bases. Germline V gene data show CDR1 as SGHVS and CDR2 as FQNEAQ. This CDR3 spans 16 amino acids. The CDR3 region is CASSLAPAGITDTQYF. DNA of the CDR3: TGTGCCAGCAGCTTAGCGCCGGCAGGGATCACAGATACGCAGTATTTT.

The V and J genes are TRBV4-1 and TRBJ2-2, with TRBD2 as a possible D gene (6 bases). This CDR3 contains 17 residues. The germline V gene has CDR1 MGHRA and CDR2 YSYEKL. Between the trimmed V and J ends, which lost 6 bases and 4 bases, there was a span of 21 bases. This chain's CDR3 is CASSPPETLAGTGELFF. CDR3 nucleotide sequence: TGCGCCAGCAGTCCACCCGAAACACTAGCCGGCACCGGGGAGCTGTTTTTT.

V is TRBV5-1 and J is TRBJ1-5; no firm D call. Germline values: CDR1 SGHRS, CDR2 YFSETQ. The V end lost 0 bases, the J end lost 5 bases, and 12 bases lay between the germline ends. CDR3 length equals 15 residues. In DNA, the CDR3 is TGCGCCAGCAGCTTGGTCGGCTCTCATGATCAGCCCCAGCATTTT. It is translated as CASSLVGSHDQPQHF.

Details on this clonotype: With a much larger clone just one base away, this may be a read error. The chain combines TRBV2 with TRBJ2-7; D remains ambiguous. Germline lookup yields CDR1 SNHLY and CDR2 FYNNEI. The CDR3 runs 13 residues. Trimming took off 3 bases at V and 0 bases at J, with 6 bases between the two ends. The CDR3 sequence: CASSDSGSYEQYF. The CDR3 nucleotides are TGTGCCAGCAGTGATTCAGGCTCCTACGAGCAGTACTTC.

The chain carries TRBV10-3 and TRBJ2-5; no definite D call. The ends were cut back, 6 bases at V and 1 base at J, with 9 bases in the middle. This CDR3 spans 13 amino acids. Germline loops: CDR1 ENHRY, CDR2 SYGVKD. CDR3 residues: CAISLRLQETQYF. DNA of the CDR3: TGTGCCATCAGCCTACGGCTCCAAGAGACCCAGTACTTC.

This clonotype occurred once. The J gene is TRBJ1-4, the V gene TRBV18; no firm D call. This CDR3 spans 16 amino acids. V lost 2 bases and J lost 6, with 16 bases in between. Germline CDR1 KGHSH, CDR2 LQKENI. CDR3 nucleotides: TGTGCCAGCTCACCATTCGGACCGACCCGGGATGAAAAACTGTTTTTT. This translates into CASSPFGPTRDEKLFF.

The table lists this clonotype with a few counts. J is TRBJ1-5 and V is TRBV4-1, with 10 bases that match TRBD1. With 3 bases clipped from V and 4 bases from J, the junction kept 3 bases outside the gene matches. CDR1 is MGHRA and CDR2 is YSYEKL in the germline V gene. CDR3 length: 15 amino acids. As DNA, the CDR3 is TGCGCCAGCAGCCAGAGGACAGGGGGTAATCAGCCCCAGCATTTT. It is translated as CASSQRTGGNQPQHF.

This clonotype has a count of ten or more. The rearrangement joins TRBV7-6 to TRBJ1-5, with D maybe TRBD1 (5 bases). CDR1 and CDR2 from the germline V gene are SGHVS and FNYEAQ. CDR3 length: 13 residues. With 1 base removed from V and 7 bases from J, the gap between germline ends came to 8 bases. The CDR3 coding sequence is TGTGCCAGCAGCTTAGGGGGGTGGCAGCCCCAGCATTTT. Translation gives CASSLGGWQPQHF.

In regard to this clonotype: The junction departs from germline at one end; a sequencing error may be responsible. V is TRBV12-3 or TRBV12-4 and J is TRBJ2-1, with 8 nucleotides matching TRBD2. The CDR3 has 17 amino acids. The CDR3 reads CASSSTKRGYIYNKQFF. CDR3 nucleotides: TGTGCCAGCAGTTCGACAAAGCGGGGGTATATCTACAATAAGCAGTTCTTC.

Here the CDR3 DNA reads TGTGCCACCAGCGATGACTGGAATGAGCAGTTCTTC. Its translation: CATSDDWNEQFF. The chain is built from TRBV15 and TRBJ2-1; D not certain. The V end lost 5 bases, the J end lost 7 bases, and 9 bases lay between the germline ends. The CDR3 consists of 12 residues. Germline V CDR1 and CDR2: LNHNV, YYDKDF (reference sequence). The variable domain in full, completed from reference TRBV15 and TRBJ2-1, reads DAMVIQNPRYQVTQFGKPVTLSCSQTLNHNVMYWYQQKSSQAPKLLFHYYDKDFNNEADTPDNFQSRRPNTSFCFLDIRSPGLGDTAMYLCATSDDWNEQFFGPGTRLTVL.

The chain recombines TRBV27 with TRBJ1-1; D call uncertain. Germline values: CDR1 MNHEY, CDR2 SMNVEV (reference sequence). Trimming removed 9 bases from V and 1 base from J, with 9 bases in between. The CDR3 has 12 amino acids. The CDR3 DNA reads TGTGCCAGTAGTACGTGGAACACTGAAGCTTTCTTT. It yields the protein CASSTWNTEAFF.

On this clonotype: Possible read error: a much larger clone is one base away. The CDR3 region is CASRDGHIEQVF. DNA for the CDR3: TGTGCCAGCAGGGACGGACATATTGAGCAGGTCTTC. The rearrangement uses TRBV7-2 and TRBJ2-1, with D possibly TRBD1 on 5 matching bases. The CDR3 covers 12 residues. Germline-derived CDR1 and CDR2 are SGHTA and FQGNSA.

The chain recombines TRBV7-9 with TRBJ2-1; D perhaps matches TRBD1 (5 bases). Deletions cut 5 bases from V and 6 bases from J, with 8 bases between. The CDR3 is made up of 12 amino acids. The V gene's germline CDR1 is SEHNR and CDR2 FQNEAQ (reference sequence). The CDR3 nucleotides read TGTGCCAGCAGCCGACAGATCAATGAGCAGTTCTTC. Amino acids: CASSRQINEQFF.